Shown below are 20 T cell receptor beta chains from a single sample sequenced in a study of somatic mutations in cytotoxic T cells in rheumatoid arthritis. Sequencing used immunoSEQ multiplex PCR; TCRdb keeps in-frame clones, though not all of them. The sample contains more than 35,000 clones, around 80% of which appear only once. The material sequenced was CD8+ T cells sorted from blood. The origin of the receptors is a man aged 35 to 55 in good health.

A single count supports this clone. Here the CDR3 reads CASSQGPAGRTDTQYF. DNA of the CDR3: TGCGCCAGCAGCCAAGGGCCAGCGGGACGCACAGATACGCAGTATTTT. The chain is built from TRBV4-1 and TRBJ2-3; 7 bases agree with TRBD2. Per germline, CDR1 MGHRA and CDR2 YSYEKL. CDR3 length: 16 amino acids. V lost 1 base to trimming and J lost 1 base; unmatched junction nucleotides: 5.

This clone is medium-sized by share. This sequence joins TRBV6-5 and TRBJ1-2; possible D gene TRBD1, 6 bases. Germline V CDR1 and CDR2: MNHEY, SVGAGI. The CDR3 is 14 residues long. Between the trimmed V and J ends, which lost 6 bases and 6 bases, there was a span of 17 bases. The CDR3 DNA reads TGTGCCAGCAGCCTAGAGGGGGGGCTAGATGGCTACACCTTC. It translates to CASSLEGGLDGYTF.

The chain uses TRBV5-6 and TRBJ2-2; D ambiguous. In germline, CDR1 is SGHDT, CDR2 YYEEEE. Trimming shortened V by 4 bases and J by 4 bases, and 5 bases separated the two germline ends. There are 12 residues in the CDR3. CDR3 amino acids: CASSASTGELFF. The CDR3 DNA reads TGTGCCAGCAGCGCTAGCACCGGGGAGCTGTTTTTT.

The table lists this clone with a few counts. The gene calls are TRBV6-6 and TRBJ1-2; tentatively, D is TRBD1 (6 bases). Germline CDR1 reads MNHNY; CDR2 reads SVGAGI (reference sequence). The V and J ends lost 8 bases and 2 bases respectively, with 9 bases between them. CDR3 length: 12 amino acids. As DNA, the CDR3 is TGTGCCAGCGAGGGGGAGAACTATGGCTACACCTTC. Its protein is CASEGENYGYTF.

The chain has TRBV5-1 and TRBJ2-7; D gene uncertain. Germline-derived CDR1 and CDR2 are SGHRS and YFSETQ. V lost 0 bases and J lost 3, with 10 bases in between. The CDR3 covers 14 residues. CDR3 region: CASSLDGSSYEQYF. The CDR3 DNA reads TGCGCCAGCAGCTTGGACGGTTCTAGCTACGAGCAGTACTTC.

V is TRBV13 and J is TRBJ2-1, with TRBD2 as a possible D gene (6 bases). Trimming pared 5 bases from V and 7 bases from J, leaving 9 bases between. Germline CDR1 PRHDT, CDR2 FYEKMQ (reference sequence). The CDR3 extends over 12 amino acids. The CDR3 is CASSPGLNEQFF. The DNA for the CDR3 is TGTGCCAGCAGCCCCGGACTAAATGAGCAGTTCTTC.

The chain carries TRBV19 and TRBJ2-1, with a tentative D call TRBD1 (5 bases). Germline V gene data show CDR1 as LNHDA and CDR2 as SQIVND (reference sequence). This CDR3 region has 17 residues. V shed 3 bases and J shed 0 bases, with 15 bases lying between them. The CDR3 reads CASSIFLGQSSYNEQFF. The CDR3, as DNA: TGTGCCAGTAGTATTTTTCTGGGGCAGAGCTCCTACAATGAGCAGTTCTTC.

This rearrangement joins TRBV28 to TRBJ2-3; TRBD2 matches at 8 bases. This CDR3 has 16 amino acids. After removal of 1 base from V and 7 bases from J, the junction contained 10 bases not matched to a gene. Germline assignment: CDR1 MDHEN and CDR2 SYDVKM. CDR3 protein: CASSLSGGDFTNTQYF. The CDR3 bases are TGTGCCAGCAGTTTATCGGGGGGGGACTTCACGAATACGCAGTATTTT.

The chain recombines TRBV4-3 with TRBJ1-2, with a weak D call TRBD1 (5 bases). V lost 6 bases, J lost 3 bases, and 17 bases lay in between. The CDR3 contains 15 residues. The germline V gene has CDR1 LGHNA and CDR2 YSLEER. The CDR3: CASSPRYRDYYGYTF. The CDR3 DNA reads as TGCGCCAGCAGTCCAAGATATCGGGACTACTATGGCTACACCTTC.

This chain links TRBV11-2 with TRBJ2-4; 7 nucleotides align to TRBD2. V trimming: 1 base; J trimming: 3 bases; junction bases outside the gene matches: 9. Germline CDR1 is SGHAT and CDR2 is FQNNGV. CDR3 length: 17 residues. CDR3 DNA: TGTGCCAGCAGCTTAGTGAGGGACTACCAGTACAAAAACATTCAGTACTTC. As protein: CASSLVRDYQYKNIQYF.

The CDR3 nucleotides are TGTGCCAGCAGTTTTGGGACAGCAACTAATGAAAAACTGTTTTTT. Translated: CASSFGTATNEKLFF. The V and J genes are TRBV11-3 and TRBJ1-4, with 7 bases matching TRBD1. Unmatched junction bases numbered 4, after V lost 6 bases and J lost 0 bases. Looked up from germline, CDR1 is SGHNT and CDR2 is YENEEA. CDR3 length: 15 residues.

The chain couples TRBV11-2 to TRBJ1-1; no firm D call. Between the trimmed V and J ends, which lost 2 bases and 6 bases, there was a span of 19 bases. Germline CDR1 and CDR2: SGHAT and FQNNGV. There are 16 residues in the CDR3. This CDR3 is CASSLMGGPRYPEAFF. CDR3 bases: TGTGCCAGCAGCTTAATGGGCGGCCCCAGGTATCCTGAAGCTTTCTTT.

The chain joins TRBV7-9 to TRBJ1-1, with D uncertain. There are 11 residues in the CDR3. Per the germline V gene, CDR1 is SEHNR and CDR2 is FQNEAQ (reference sequence). V shed 5 bases and J shed 4 bases, with 5 bases lying between them. The CDR3 sequence: CASSTGTEAFF. CDR3 in DNA: TGTGCCAGCAGCACCGGCACTGAAGCTTTCTTT.

The rearrangement links TRBV27 to TRBJ2-3; D perhaps matches TRBD1 (6 bases). There are 18 residues in the CDR3. CDR1 is MNHEY and CDR2 is SMNVEV in the germline V gene (reference sequence). V was trimmed by 5 bases and J by 9 bases, leaving 30 bases between them. CDR3: CASSPGTSQVFQDRTQYF. In nucleotides, the CDR3 is TGTGCCAGCAGTCCTGGGACGAGCCAGGTATTTCAGGACAGAACGCAGTATTTT.

This clone was counted between two and nine times. This CDR3 reads CSVVTPSGGYTF. In DNA, the CDR3 is TGCAGCGTTGTTACTCCTTCGGGTGGCTACACCTTC. The J gene is TRBJ1-2, the V gene TRBV29-1; D uncertain. The CDR3 extends over 12 amino acids. Deletions cut 4 bases from V and 7 bases from J, with 13 bases between. Germline loops: CDR1 SQVTM, CDR2 ANQGSEA.

The chain combines TRBV14 with TRBJ2-7, with D possibly being TRBD2 (6 bases). Germline lookup yields CDR1 SGHDN and CDR2 FVKESK. CDR3 length equals 14 residues. The germline V and J ends were trimmed by 0 bases and 3 bases, with 9 bases remaining between them. CDR3 in DNA: TGTGCCAGCAGCCAAGATCTCGGGGGCTACGAGCAGTACTTC. This translates into CASSQDLGGYEQYF.

This chain links TRBV28 with TRBJ2-1; D is perhaps TRBD2 (6 bases). Germline V lookup: CDR1 MDHEN, CDR2 SYDVKM. There are 16 residues in the CDR3. The germline V and J ends were trimmed by 5 bases and 1 base, with 15 bases remaining between them. CDR3 nucleotide sequence: TGTGCCAGCAGTCCGCTTGGCGGGGCGTCCTACAATGAGCAGTTCTTC. Residues: CASSPLGGASYNEQFF.

This chain connects TRBV19 to TRBJ2-3; tentatively, D is TRBD2 (5 bases). Per the germline V gene, CDR1 is LNHDA and CDR2 is SQIVND (reference sequence). This CDR3 spans 15 amino acids. V dropped 8 bases and J dropped 0 bases, with 15 bases sitting between them. CDR3 sequence reads: CASGPRRASTDTQYF. The CDR3 DNA reads as TGTGCCAGTGGCCCCCGGCGGGCTAGCACAGATACGCAGTATTTT.

This chain uses TRBV9 with TRBJ1-1, with D maybe TRBD1 (5 bases). The V gene's germline CDR1 is SGDLS and CDR2 YYNGEE. The CDR3 runs to 13 residues. The germline V and J ends were trimmed by 4 bases and 5 bases, with 12 bases remaining between them. CDR3 protein: CASSFGGGTEAFF. The CDR3 DNA sequence: TGTGCCAGCAGCTTCGGTGGGGGAACTGAAGCTTTCTTT.

The V and J genes are TRBV4-1 and TRBJ2-7, with 7 nucleotides matching TRBD1. The germline gives CDR1 MGHRA, CDR2 YSYEKL. This CDR3 has 17 residues. Trimming removed 0 bases from V and 2 bases from J; junction bases left unmatched: 10. This CDR3 is CASSQDNAGDSTYEQYF. The DNA for the CDR3 is TGCGCCAGCAGCCAAGATAACGCAGGGGACAGTACCTACGAGCAGTACTTC.